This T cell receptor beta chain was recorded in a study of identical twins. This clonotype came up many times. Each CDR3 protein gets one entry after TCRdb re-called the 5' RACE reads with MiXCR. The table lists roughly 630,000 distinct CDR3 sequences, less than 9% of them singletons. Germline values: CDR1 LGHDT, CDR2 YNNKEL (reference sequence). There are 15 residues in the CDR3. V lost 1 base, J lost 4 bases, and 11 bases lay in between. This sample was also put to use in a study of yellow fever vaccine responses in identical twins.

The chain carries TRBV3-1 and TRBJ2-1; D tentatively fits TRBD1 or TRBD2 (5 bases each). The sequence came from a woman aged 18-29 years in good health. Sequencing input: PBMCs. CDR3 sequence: CASSQGVGEYNEQFF. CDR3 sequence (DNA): TGTGCCAGCAGCCAAGGTGTGGGGGAGTACAATGAGCAGTTCTTC.